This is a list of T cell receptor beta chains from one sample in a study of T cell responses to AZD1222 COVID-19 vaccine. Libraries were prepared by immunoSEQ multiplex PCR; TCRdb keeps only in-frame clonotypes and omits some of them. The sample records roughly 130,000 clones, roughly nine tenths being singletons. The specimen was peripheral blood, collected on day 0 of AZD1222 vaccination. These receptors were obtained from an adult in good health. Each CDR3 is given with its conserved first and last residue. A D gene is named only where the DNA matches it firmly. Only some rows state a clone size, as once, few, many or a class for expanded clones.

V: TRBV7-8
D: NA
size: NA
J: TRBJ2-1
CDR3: CASSLAVSSYNEQFF
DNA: TGTGCCAGCAGCCTAGCTGTGAGCTCCTACAATGAGCAGTTCTTC

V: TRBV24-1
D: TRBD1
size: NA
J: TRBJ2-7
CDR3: CATSDPDRAYEQYF
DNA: TGTGCCACCAGTGACCCTGACAGGGCCTACGAGCAGTACTTC

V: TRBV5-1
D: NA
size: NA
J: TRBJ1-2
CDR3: CASSFYVLGYGYTF
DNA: TGCGCCAGCAGCTTTTACGTGTTAGGCTATGGCTACACCTTC

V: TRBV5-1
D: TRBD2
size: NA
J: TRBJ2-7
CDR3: CASSLGTSGSEGSYEQYF
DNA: TGCGCCAGCAGCTTGGGGACTAGCGGGAGTGAAGGCTCCTACGAGCAGTACTTC

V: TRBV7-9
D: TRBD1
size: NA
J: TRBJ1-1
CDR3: CASSLREQGAAFF
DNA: TGTGCCAGCAGCTTACGGGAACAGGGGGCGGCTTTCTTT

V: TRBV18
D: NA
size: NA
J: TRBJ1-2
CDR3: CASSPRDQDGYTF
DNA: TGTGCCAGCTCACCACGGGACCAAGATGGCTACACCTTC

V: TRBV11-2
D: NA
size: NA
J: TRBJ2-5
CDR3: CASSLVPFGRETQYF
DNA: TGTGCCAGCAGCTTAGTCCCCTTCGGGCGAGAGACCCAGTACTTC

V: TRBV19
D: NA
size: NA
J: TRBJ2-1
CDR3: CASSIVGTNEQFF
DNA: TGTGCCAGTAGTATAGTAGGTACCAATGAGCAGTTCTTC

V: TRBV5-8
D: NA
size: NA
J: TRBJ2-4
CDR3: CAGAGRVAKNIQYF
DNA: TGTGCCGGGGCTGGAAGGGTAGCCAAAAACATTCAGTACTTC

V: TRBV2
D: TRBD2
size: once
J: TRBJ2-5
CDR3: CASRKGTSKETQYF
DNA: TGTGCCAGCAGGAAAGGGACTAGCAAAGAGACCCAGTACTTC

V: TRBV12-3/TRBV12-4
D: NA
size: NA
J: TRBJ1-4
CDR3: CASSFNEKLFF
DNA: TGTGCCAGCAGCTTTAATGAAAAACTGTTTTTT

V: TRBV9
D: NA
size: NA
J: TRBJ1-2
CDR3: CASSVTAAGDVLGYTF
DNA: TGTGCCAGCAGCGTCACGGCTGCGGGGGACGTTCTAGGCTACACCTTC

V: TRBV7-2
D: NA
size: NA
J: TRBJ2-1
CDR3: CASSLEAGYNEQFF
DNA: TGTGCCAGCAGCTTAGAGGCTGGCTACAATGAGCAGTTCTTC

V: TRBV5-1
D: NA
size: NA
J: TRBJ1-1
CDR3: CASSLIGTEAFF
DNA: TGCGCCAGCAGCTTGATTGGGACCGAGGCTTTCTTT

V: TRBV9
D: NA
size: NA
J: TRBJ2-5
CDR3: CASSVAVFETQYF
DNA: TGTGCCAGCAGCGTAGCGGTTTTCGAGACCCAGTACTTC

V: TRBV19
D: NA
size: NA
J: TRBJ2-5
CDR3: CASSIPARGVTQYF
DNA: TGTGCCAGTAGTATTCCCGCGAGAGGTGTGACCCAGTACTTC

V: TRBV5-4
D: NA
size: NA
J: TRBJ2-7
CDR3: CASSLSSVGTYEQYF
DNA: TGTGCCAGCAGCTTGTCATCGGTCGGAACCTACGAGCAGTACTTC

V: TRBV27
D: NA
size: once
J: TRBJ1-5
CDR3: CASSPGLGTRPQHF
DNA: TGTGCCAGCAGTCCGGGTCTTGGGACGAGGCCCCAGCATTTT

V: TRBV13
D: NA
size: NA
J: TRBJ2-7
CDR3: CASSLGTSIYEQYF
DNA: TGTGCCAGCAGCTTAGGCACCAGCATCTACGAGCAGTACTTC

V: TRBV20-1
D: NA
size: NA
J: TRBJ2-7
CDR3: CSARAPYEQYF
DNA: TGCAGTGCTAGAGCTCCCTACGAGCAGTACTTC

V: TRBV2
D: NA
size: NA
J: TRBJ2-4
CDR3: CASNAGLAKNIQYF
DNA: TGTGCCAGCAACGCAGGGTTGGCCAAAAACATTCAGTACTTC

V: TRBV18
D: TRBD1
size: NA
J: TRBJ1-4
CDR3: CASSPRQGRSEKLFF
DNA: TGTGCCAGCTCACCACGACAGGGGAGGAGTGAAAAACTGTTTTTT

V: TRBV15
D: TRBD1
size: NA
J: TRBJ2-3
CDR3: CATSRTGASTDTQYF
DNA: TGTGCCACCAGCAGAACAGGGGCCTCCACAGATACGCAGTATTTT

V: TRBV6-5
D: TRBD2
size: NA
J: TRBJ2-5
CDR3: CASSIGTSGMETQYF
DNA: TGTGCCAGCAGCATCGGGACTAGCGGGATGGAGACCCAGTACTTC

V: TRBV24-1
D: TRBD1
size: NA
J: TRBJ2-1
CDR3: CATSDLGGRGNEQFF
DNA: TGTGCCACCAGTGATTTAGGGGGCCGAGGAAATGAGCAGTTCTTC

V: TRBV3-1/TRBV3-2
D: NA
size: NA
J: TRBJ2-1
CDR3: CASRQGLNEQFF
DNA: TGTGCCAGCAGACAGGGCTTGAATGAGCAGTTCTTC

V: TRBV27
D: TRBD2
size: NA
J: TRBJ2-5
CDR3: CASRPRSGKEETQYF
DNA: TGTGCCAGCAGGCCCCGAAGCGGGAAGGAAGAGACCCAGTACTTC

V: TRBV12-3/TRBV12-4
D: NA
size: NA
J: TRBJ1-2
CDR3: CASSLILNYGYTF
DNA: TGTGCCAGCAGTTTAATCCTTAACTATGGCTACACCTTC

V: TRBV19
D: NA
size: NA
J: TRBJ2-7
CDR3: CALSIEQYF
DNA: TGTGCCCTCAGTATCGAGCAGTACTTC

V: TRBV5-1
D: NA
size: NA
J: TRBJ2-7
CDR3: CASSLVGEQYF
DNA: TGCGCCAGCAGCTTGGTGGGCGAGCAGTACTTC

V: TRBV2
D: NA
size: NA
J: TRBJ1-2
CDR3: CASLSGGYTF
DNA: TGTGCCAGTCTGTCGGGGGGCTACACCTTC

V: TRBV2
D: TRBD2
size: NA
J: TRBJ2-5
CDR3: CASTAGTSLETQYF
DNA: TGTGCCAGCACTGCCGGGACTAGTCTTGAGACCCAGTACTTC

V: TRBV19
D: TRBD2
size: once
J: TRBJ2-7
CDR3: CASRRPGTRNEQYF
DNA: TGTGCCAGTAGACGACCCGGGACTAGGAACGAGCAGTACTTC

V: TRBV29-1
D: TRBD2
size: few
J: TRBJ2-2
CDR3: CSARGGELAGGSNTGELFF
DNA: TGCAGCGCACGTGGAGGGGAATTAGCGGGAGGTTCGAACACCGGGGAGCTGTTTTTT

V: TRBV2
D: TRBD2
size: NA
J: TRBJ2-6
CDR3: CASKETSGREAGANALTF
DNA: TGTGCCAGCAAGGAGACTAGCGGGAGAGAGGCTGGGGCCAACGCCCTGACTTTC

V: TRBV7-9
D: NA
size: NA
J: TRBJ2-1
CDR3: CASSPGDYEQFF
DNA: TGTGCCAGCAGCCCCGGGGACTATGAGCAGTTCTTC

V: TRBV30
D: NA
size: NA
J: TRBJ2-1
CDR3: CAFGSINEQFF
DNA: TGTGCCTTCGGCTCCATCAATGAGCAGTTCTTC

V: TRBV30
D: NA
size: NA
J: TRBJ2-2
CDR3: CAWSVPWQGTGELFF
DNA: TGTGCCTGGAGTGTACCCTGGCAGGGCACCGGGGAGCTGTTTTTT

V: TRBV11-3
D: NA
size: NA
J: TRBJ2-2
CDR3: CASSFGSGELFF
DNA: TGTGCCAGCAGCTTCGGTTCCGGGGAGCTGTTTTTT

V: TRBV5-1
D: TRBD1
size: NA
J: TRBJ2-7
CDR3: CASSLGTGTNEQYF
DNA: TGCGCCAGCAGCTTGGGGACAGGGACCAACGAGCAGTACTTC

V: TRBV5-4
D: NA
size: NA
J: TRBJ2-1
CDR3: CASSPHPENEQFF
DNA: TGTGCCAGCAGCCCTCATCCCGAGAATGAGCAGTTCTTC

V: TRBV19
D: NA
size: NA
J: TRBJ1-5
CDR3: CASSIGAAQGNQPQHF
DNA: TGTGCCAGTAGTATAGGGGCAGCTCAAGGCAATCAGCCCCAGCATTTT

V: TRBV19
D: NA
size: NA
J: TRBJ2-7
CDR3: CASSIDRANEQYF
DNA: TGTGCCAGTAGTATAGACAGGGCCAACGAGCAGTACTTC

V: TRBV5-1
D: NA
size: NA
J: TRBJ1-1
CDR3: CASMGYPMNTEAFF
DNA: TGCGCCAGCATGGGGTATCCTATGAACACTGAAGCTTTCTTT

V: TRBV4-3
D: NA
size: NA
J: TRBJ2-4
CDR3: CASSQDRGGHIQYF
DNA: TGCGCCAGCAGCCAAGACAGGGGTGGTCACATTCAGTACTTC

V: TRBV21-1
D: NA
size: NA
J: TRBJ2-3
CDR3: CASSKEGTSGRLSTDTQYF
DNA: TGTGCCAGCAGCAAAGAAGGGACTAGCGGGAGACTAAGCACAGATACGCAGTATTTT

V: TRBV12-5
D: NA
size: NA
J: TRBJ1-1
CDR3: CASGLYTEAFF
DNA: TGTGCTAGTGGTTTGTACACTGAAGCTTTCTTT

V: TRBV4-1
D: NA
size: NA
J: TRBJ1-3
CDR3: CASSHHLHREFFPGNTIYF
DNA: TGCGCCAGCAGCCACCACCTCCACAGGGAGTTTTTTCCCGGAAACACCATATATTTT

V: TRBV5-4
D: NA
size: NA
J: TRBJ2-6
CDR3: CASSSNPGAPGANVLTF
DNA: TGTGCCAGCAGCTCTAATCCAGGAGCCCCCGGGGCCAACGTCCTGACTTTC

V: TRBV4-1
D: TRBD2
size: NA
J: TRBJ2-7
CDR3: CASSQIAGASYEQYF
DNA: TGCGCCAGCAGCCAAATAGCGGGGGCCTCCTACGAGCAGTACTTC

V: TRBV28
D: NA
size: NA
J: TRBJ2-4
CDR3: CASLIWERALAKNIQYF
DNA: TGTGCCAGCCTTATCTGGGAGAGAGCGCTAGCCAAAAACATTCAGTACTTC